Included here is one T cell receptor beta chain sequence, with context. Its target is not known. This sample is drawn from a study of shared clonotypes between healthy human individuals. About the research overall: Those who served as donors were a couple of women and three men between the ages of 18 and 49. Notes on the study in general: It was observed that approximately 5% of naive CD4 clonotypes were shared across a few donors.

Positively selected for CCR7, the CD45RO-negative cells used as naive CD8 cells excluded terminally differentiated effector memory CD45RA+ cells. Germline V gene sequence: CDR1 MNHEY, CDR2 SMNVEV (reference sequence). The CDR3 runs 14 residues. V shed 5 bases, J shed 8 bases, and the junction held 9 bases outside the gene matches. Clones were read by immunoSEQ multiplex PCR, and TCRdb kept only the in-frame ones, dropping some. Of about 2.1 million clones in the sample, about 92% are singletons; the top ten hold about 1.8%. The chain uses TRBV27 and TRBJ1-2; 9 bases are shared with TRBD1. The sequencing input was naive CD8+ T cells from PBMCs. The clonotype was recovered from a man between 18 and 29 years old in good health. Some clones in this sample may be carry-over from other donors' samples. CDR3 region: CASSLYRTGEGYTF. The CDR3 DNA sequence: TGTGCCAGCAGTCTCTACCGGACAGGGGAGGGCTACACCTTC.